The present TCR beta chain was sequenced within a study of blood T cells in healthy people across ages. As regards this clonotype: A much bigger clone sits one base away, suggesting this may be a read error.

Germline assignment: CDR1 MNHNY and CDR2 SVGAGI (reference sequence). Trimming removed 2 bases from V and 0 bases from J, with 8 bases in between. The CDR3 has 15 residues. It was roughly 10 milliliters of peripheral blood that were drawn from each donor. Alongside a J-beta primer mix, a sample-barcoded 5' primer served in a second PCR lasting roughly 6 to 11 cycles. Each cDNA molecule carried a tag from a template-switch adaptor that contained 12 random nucleotides. TCRdb recomputed calls from the 5' RACE reads with MiXCR, one row per CDR3 protein. The table has 1.5 million to 2 million distinct CDR3 sequences, approximately 28% seen once.

The chain joins TRBV6-6 to TRBJ1-5; D remains ambiguous. Source material: blood. This TCR was sampled from a woman aged 25 to 39 in good health. The CDR3 is CASSYGVGSNQPQHF. In DNA, the CDR3 is TGTGCCAGCAGTTACGGGGTTGGTAGCAATCAGCCCCAGCATTTT.